This paragraph covers one T cell receptor beta chain sequence. This record belongs to a study of technical replicates of blood from a handful of donors. This table comes from immunoSEQ multiplex PCR, and its TCRdb copy is limited to in-frame clones, with some not included. The sample shows 15,000 or so clones, 85% of them seen only once. Germline V gene data show CDR1 as SGHRS and CDR2 as YFSETQ. CDR3 length: 15 residues. The junction had 9 bases not matched to a gene; V was cut back by 4 bases and J by 7 bases. The sequence derives from a human donor in good health. The chain carries TRBV5-1 and TRBJ1-5, with 9 nucleotides matching TRBD1. Sequencing was performed on PBMCs. CDR3 amino acids: CASSPGDREEQPQHF. CDR3 DNA: TGCGCCAGCAGCCCGGGGGACAGGGAAGAGCAGCCCCAGCATTTT. Complete variable domain (other parts from reference TRBV5-1 and TRBJ1-5): KAGVTQTPRYLIKTRGQQVTLSCSPISGHRSVSWYQQTPGQGLQFLFEYFSETQRNKGNFPGRFSGRQFSNSRSEMNVSTLELGDSALYLCASSPGDREEQPQHFGDGTRLSIL.